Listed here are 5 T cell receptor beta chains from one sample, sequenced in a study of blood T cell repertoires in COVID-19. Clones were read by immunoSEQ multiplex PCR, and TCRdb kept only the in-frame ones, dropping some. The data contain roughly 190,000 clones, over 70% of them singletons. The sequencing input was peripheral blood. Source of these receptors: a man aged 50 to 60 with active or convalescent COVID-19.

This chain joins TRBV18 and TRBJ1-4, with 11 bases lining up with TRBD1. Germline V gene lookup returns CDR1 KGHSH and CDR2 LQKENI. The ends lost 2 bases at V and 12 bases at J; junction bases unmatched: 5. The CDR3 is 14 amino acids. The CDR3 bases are TGTGCCAGCTCACCAGGGACAGGGGGGTCGGAACTGTTTTTT. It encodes CASSPGTGGSELFF. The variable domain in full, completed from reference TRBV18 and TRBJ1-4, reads NAGVMQNPRHLVRRRGQEARLRCSPMKGHSHVYWYRQLPEEGLKFMVYLQKENIIDESGMPKERFSAEFPKEGPSILRIQQVVRGDSAAYFCASSPGTGGSELFFGSGTQLSVL.

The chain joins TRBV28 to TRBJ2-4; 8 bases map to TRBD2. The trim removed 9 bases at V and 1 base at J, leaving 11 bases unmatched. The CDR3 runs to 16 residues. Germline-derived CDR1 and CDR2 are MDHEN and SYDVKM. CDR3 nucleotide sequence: TGTGCCAGTCGCCTAAGCGGGAGAAATGCCAAAAACATTCAGTACTTC. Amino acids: CASRLSGRNAKNIQYF.

CDR3 nucleotide sequence: TGTGCCAGCAGCCGGGGATTTTTGAACACTGAAGCTTTCTTT. It specifies CASSRGFLNTEAFF. The rearrangement joins TRBV11-2 to TRBJ1-1; D gene unclear. Germline V gene data show CDR1 as SGHAT and CDR2 as FQNNGV. The CDR3 runs to 14 residues. V dropped 5 bases and J dropped 0 bases, with 10 bases sitting between them.

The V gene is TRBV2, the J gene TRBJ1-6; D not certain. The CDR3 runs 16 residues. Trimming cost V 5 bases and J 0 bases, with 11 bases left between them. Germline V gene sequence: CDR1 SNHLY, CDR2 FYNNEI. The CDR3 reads CASSPRGDSYNSPLHF. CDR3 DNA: TGTGCCAGCAGTCCAAGAGGAGACTCCTATAATTCACCCCTCCACTTT.

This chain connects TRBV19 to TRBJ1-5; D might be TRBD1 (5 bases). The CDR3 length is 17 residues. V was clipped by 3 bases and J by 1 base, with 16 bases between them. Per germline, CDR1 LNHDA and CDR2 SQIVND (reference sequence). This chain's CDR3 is CASSMGLMGLSNQPQHF. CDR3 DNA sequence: TGTGCCAGTAGTATGGGGCTTATGGGACTCAGCAATCAGCCCCAGCATTTT.